This TCR beta chain is from a study of cytotoxic CD8 clonotypes in ibrutinib-treated CLL. Some clones are missing from TCRdb's copy, which holds only in-frame ones; the method was immunoSEQ multiplex PCR. Of 60,000 to 75,000 clones listed, 75% to 95% were seen once; the top ten hold approximately 3.1%. Trimming pared 7 bases from V and 0 bases from J, leaving 19 bases between. Looked up from germline, CDR1 is MDHEN and CDR2 is SYDVKM. The CDR3 totals 16 residues. This receptor was obtained from a human donor with chronic lymphocytic leukemia. The chain employs TRBV28 and TRBJ2-7; tentatively, D is TRBD1 or TRBD2 (5 bases each). The source material was PBMCs, sampled after 12 months of ibrutinib treatment. The CDR3 sequence is CASTSPGAVSSYEQYF. Here the CDR3 DNA reads TGTGCCAGCACCTCCCCCGGGGCGGTTAGCTCCTACGAGCAGTACTTC.